This entry concerns a single T cell receptor beta chain. This sample is drawn from a study of CDR3 diversity in severe acne. TCRdb fed the PCR reads into MiXCR, producing one record per CDR3 protein. The sample holds under 95,000 distinct CDR3 sequences, approximately 52% seen once. CDR3 size: 15 residues. Germline V gene lookup returns CDR1 SNHLY and CDR2 FYNNEI. The V and J ends lost 6 bases and 2 bases, in that order; junction bases with no gene match: 8. Sequencing was done on a sample of blood. The origin of this receptor is a male donor in good health, serving as a control. This chain connects TRBV2 to TRBJ2-5; 8 nucleotides match TRBD2. CDR3 sequence: CASRSSGFRQETQYF. The CDR3 DNA reads TGTGCCAGCAGATCTAGCGGGTTTAGACAAGAGACCCAGTACTTC.